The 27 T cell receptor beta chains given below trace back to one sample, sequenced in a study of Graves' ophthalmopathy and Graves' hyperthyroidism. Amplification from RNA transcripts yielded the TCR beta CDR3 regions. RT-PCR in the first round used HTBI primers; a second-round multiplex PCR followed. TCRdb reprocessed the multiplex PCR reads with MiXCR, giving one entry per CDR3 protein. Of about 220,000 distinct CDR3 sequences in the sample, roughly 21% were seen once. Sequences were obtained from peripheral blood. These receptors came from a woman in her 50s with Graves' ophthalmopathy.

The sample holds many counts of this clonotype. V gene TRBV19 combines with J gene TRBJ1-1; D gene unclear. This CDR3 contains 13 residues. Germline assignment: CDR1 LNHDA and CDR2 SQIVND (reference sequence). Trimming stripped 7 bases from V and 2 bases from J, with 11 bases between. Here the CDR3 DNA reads TGTGCCAGTAAGGACCGAGAAAACACTGAAGCTTTCTTT. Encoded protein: CASKDRENTEAFF.

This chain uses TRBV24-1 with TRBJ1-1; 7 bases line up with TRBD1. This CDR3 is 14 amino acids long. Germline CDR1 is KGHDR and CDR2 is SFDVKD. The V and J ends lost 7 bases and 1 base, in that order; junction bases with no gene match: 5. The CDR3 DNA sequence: TGTGCCACCAGAGGGACAGTTCCGAACACTGAAGCTTTCTTT. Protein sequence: CATRGTVPNTEAFF.

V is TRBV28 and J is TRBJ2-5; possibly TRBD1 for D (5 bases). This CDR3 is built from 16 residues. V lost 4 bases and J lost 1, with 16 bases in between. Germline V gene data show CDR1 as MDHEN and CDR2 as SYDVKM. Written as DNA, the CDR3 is TGTGCCAGCAGTTCCTTTCCCTGGGGCAGCCAAGAGACCCAGTACTTC. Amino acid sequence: CASSSFPWGSQETQYF.

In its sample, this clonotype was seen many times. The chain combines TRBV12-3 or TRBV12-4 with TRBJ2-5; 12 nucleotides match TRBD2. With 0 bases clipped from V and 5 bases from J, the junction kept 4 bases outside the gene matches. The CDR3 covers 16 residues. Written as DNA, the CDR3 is TGTGCCAGCAGTTTAGCCGGACTAGCGGGAAGGGAGACCCAGTACTTC. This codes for CASSLAGLAGRETQYF.

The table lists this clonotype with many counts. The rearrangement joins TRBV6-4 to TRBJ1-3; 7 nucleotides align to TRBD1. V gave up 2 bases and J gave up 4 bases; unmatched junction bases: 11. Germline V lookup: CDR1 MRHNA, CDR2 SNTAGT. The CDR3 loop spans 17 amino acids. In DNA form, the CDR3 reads TGTGCCAGCAGTGACAAGGGAACAGGGGCACGGGGAAACACCATATATTTT. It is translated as CASSDKGTGARGNTIYF.

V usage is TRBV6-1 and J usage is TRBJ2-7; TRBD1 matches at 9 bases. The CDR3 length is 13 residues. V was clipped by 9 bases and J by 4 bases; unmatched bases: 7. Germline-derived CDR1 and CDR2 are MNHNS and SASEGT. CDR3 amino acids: CASTRTGAYEQYF. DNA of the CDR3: TGTGCCAGTACTAGGACAGGGGCTTACGAGCAGTACTTC.

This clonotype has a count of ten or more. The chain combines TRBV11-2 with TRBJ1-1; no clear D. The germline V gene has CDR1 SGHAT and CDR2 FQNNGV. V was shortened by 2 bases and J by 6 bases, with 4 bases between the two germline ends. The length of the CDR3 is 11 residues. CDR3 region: CASSLIAEAFF. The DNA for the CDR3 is TGTGCCAGCAGCTTAATAGCTGAAGCTTTCTTT.

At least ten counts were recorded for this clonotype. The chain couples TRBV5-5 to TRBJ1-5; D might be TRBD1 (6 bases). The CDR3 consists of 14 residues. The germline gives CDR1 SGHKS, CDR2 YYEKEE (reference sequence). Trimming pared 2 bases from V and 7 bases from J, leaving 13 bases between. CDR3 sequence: CASSFSGAGQPQHF. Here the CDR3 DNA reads TGTGCCAGCAGCTTCTCGGGGGCCGGGCAGCCCCAGCATTTT. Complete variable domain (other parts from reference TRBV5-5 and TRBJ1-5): DAGVTQSPTHLIKTRGQQVTLRCSPISGHKSVSWYQQVLGQGPQFIFQYYEKEERGRGNFPDRFSARQFPNYSSELNVNALLLGDSALYLCASSFSGAGQPQHFGDGTRLSIL.

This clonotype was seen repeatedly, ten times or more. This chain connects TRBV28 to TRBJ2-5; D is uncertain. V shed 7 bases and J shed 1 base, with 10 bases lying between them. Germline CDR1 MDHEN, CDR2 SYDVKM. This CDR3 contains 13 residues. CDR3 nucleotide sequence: TGTGCCAGCACTCGCGAGATCCAAGAGACCCAGTACTTC. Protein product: CASTREIQETQYF.

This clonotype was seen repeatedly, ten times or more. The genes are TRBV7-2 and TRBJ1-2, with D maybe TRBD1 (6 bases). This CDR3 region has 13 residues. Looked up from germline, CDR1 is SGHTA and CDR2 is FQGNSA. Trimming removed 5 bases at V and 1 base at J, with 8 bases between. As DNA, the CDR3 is TGTGCCAGCAGCCAGGACAGTAACTATGGCTACACCTTC. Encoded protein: CASSQDSNYGYTF. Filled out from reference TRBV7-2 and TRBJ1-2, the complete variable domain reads GAGVSQSPSNKVTEKGKDVELRCDPISGHTALYWYRQSLGQGLEFLIYFQGNSAPDKSGLPSDRFSAERTGGSVSTLTIQRTQQEDSAVYLCASSQDSNYGYTFGSGTRLTVV.

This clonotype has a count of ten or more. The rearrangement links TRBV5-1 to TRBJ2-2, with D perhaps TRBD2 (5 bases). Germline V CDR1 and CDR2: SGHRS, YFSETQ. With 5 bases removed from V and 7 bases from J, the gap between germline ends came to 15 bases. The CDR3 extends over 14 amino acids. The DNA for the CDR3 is TGCGCCAGCAGGCCCCGGGCAGAGGGCGGGGAGCTGTTTTTT. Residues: CASRPRAEGGELFF.

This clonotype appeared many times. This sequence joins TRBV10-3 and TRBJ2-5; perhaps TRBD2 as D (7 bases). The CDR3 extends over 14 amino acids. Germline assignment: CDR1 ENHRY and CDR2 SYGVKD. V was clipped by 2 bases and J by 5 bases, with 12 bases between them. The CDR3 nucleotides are TGTGCCATCAGTGAGGGGGGGGCGCTGGAGACCCAGTACTTC. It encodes CAISEGGALETQYF.

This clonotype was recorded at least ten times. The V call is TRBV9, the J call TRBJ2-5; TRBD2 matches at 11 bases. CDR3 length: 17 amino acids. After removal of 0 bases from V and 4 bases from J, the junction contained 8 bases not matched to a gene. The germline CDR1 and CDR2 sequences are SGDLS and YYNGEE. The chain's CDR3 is CASSVATRLAGGETQYF. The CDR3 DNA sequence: TGTGCCAGCAGCGTAGCCACCCGGCTAGCGGGAGGAGAGACCCAGTACTTC.

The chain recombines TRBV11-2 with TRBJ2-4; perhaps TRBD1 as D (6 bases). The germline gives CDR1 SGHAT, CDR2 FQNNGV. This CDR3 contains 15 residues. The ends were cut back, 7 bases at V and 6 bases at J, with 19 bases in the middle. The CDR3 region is CASTSRAGVRNIQYF. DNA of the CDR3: TGTGCCAGCACGAGTAGGGCAGGGGTCCGAAACATTCAGTACTTC.

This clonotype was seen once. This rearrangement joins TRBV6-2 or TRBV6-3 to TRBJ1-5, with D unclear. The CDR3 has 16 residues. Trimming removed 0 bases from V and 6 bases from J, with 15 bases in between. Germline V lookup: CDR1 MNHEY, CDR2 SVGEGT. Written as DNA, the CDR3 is TGTGCCAGCAGTTACTCAAGCCTCCCAAGGATTCAGCCCCAGCATTTT. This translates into CASSYSSLPRIQPQHF.

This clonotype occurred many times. Written as DNA, the CDR3 is TGTGCCAGCAGAAAAAGGCTATCCACCGGGGAGCTGTTTTTT. Translating it yields CASRKRLSTGELFF. The rearrangement uses TRBV12-3 or TRBV12-4 and TRBJ2-2; D is undetermined. The ends were cut back, 6 bases at V and 4 bases at J, with 12 bases in the middle. The CDR3 length is 14 residues.

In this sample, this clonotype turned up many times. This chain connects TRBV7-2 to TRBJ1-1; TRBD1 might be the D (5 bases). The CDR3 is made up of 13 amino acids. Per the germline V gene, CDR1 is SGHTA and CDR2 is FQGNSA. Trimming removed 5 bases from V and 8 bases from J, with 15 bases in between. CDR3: CASSTRDGREAFF. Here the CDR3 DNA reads TGTGCCAGCAGCACCCGGGACGGCCGAGAAGCTTTCTTT.

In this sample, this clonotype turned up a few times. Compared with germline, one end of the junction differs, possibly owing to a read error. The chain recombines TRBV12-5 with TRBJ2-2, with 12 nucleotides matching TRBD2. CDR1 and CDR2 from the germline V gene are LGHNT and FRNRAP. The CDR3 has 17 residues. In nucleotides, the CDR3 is TGTGCTAGTGGTTTGGCATCGACTAGCGGGAGAGGCGGGGAGCTGGTTTTT. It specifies CASGLASTSGRGGELVF.

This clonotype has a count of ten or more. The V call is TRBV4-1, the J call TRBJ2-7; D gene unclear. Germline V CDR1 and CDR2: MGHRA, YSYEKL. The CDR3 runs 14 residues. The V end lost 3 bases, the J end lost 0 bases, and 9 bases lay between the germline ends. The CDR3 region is CASSQLSSSYEQYF. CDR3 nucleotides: TGCGCCAGCAGCCAGCTGTCTAGCTCCTACGAGCAGTACTTC.

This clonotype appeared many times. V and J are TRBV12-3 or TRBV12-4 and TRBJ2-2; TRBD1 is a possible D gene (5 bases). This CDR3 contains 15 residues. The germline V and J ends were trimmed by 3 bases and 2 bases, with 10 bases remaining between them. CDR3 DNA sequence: TGTGCCAGCAGTTTTTCGGACACTAACACCGGGGAGCTGTTTTTT. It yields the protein CASSFSDTNTGELFF.

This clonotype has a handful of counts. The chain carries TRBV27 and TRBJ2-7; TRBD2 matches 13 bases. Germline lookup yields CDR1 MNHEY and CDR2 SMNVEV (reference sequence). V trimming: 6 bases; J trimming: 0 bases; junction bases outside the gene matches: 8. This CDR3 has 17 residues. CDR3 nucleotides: TGTGCCAGCAGCCCTCGGACTAGCGGGGGCTTCTCCTACGAGCAGTACTTC. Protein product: CASSPRTSGGFSYEQYF.

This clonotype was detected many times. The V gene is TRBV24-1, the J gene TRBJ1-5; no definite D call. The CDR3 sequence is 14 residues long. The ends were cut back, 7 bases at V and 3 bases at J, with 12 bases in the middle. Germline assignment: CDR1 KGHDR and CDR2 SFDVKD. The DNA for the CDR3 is TGTGCCACCAGCGGACCGGGGATCAATCAGCCCCAGCATTTT. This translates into CATSGPGINQPQHF.

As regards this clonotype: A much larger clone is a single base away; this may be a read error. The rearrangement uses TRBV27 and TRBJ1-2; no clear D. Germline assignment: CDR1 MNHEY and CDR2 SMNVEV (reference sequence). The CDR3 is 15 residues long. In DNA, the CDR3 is TGTGCCAGCAGTTTATCTTCCCCCCAAGGCGATGGCTTCACCTTC. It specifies CASSLSSPQGDGFTF.

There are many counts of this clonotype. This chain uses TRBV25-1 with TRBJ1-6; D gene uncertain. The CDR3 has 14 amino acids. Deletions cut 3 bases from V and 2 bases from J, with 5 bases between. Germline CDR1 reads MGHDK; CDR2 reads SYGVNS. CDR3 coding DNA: TGTGCCAGCAGTGAGGAGGCCTATAATTCACCCCTCCACTTT. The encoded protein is CASSEEAYNSPLHF. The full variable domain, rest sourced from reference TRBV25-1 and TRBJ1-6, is EADIYQTPRYLVIGTGKKITLECSQTMGHDKMYWYQQDPGMELHLIHYSYGVNSTEKGDLSSESTVSRIRTEHFPLTLESARPSHTSQYLCASSEEAYNSPLHFGNGTRLTVT.

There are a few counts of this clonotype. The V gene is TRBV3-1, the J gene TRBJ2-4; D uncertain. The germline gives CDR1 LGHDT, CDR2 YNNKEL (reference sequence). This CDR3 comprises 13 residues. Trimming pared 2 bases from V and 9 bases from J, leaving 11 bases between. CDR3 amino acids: CASSQKGYGIQYF. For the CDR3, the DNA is TGTGCCAGCAGCCAAAAGGGTTACGGCATTCAGTACTTC.

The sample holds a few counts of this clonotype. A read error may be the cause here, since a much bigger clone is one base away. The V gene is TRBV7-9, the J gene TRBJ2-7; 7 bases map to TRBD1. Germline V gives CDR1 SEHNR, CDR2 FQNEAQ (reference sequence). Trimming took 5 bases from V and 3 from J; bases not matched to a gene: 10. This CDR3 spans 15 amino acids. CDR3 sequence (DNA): TGTGCCAGCAGCCCAACAGGGGCCTATCACTACGAGCAGTACTTC. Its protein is CASSPTGAYHYEQYF. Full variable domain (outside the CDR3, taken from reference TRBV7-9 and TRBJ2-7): DTGVSQNPRHKITKRGQNVTFRCDPISEHNRLYWYRQTLGQGPEFLTYFQNEAQLEKSRLLSDRFSAERPKGSFSTLEIQRTEQGDSAMYLCASSPTGAYHYEQYFGPGTRLTVT.

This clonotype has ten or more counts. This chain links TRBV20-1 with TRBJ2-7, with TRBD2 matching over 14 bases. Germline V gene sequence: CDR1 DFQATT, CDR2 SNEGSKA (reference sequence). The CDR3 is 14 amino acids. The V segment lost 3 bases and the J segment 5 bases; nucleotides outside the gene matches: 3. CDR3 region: CSARTSGRVNEQYF. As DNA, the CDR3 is TGCAGTGCTAGGACTAGCGGGAGGGTGAACGAGCAGTACTTC.